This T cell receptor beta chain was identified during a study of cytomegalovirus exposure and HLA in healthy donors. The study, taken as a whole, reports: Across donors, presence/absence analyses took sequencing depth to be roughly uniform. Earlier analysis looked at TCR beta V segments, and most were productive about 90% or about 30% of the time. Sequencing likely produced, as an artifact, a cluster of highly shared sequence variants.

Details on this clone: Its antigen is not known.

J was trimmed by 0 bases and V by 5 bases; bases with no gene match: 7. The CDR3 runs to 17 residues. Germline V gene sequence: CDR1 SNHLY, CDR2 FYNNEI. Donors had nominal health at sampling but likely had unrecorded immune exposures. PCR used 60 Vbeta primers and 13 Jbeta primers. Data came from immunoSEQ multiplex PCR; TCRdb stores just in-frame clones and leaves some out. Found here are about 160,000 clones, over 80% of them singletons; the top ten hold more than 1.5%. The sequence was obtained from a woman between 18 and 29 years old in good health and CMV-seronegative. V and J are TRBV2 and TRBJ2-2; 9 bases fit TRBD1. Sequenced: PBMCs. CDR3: CASSSGTGLTNTGELFF. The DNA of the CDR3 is TGTGCCAGCAGTTCCGGGACAGGGCTCACGAACACCGGGGAGCTGTTTTTT.